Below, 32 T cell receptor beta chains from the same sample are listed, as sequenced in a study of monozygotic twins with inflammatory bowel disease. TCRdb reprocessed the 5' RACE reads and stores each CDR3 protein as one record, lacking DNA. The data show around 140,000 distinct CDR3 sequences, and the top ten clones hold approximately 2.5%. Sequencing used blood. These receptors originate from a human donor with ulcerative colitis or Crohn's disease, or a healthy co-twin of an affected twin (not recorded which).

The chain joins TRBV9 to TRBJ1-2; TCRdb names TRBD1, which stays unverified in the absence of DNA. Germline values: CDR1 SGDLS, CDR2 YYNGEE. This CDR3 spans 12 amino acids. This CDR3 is CASSGRTGGYTF.

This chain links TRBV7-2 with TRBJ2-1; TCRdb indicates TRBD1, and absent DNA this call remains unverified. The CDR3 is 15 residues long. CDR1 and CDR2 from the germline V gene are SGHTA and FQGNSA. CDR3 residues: CASNIQGAGVDEQFF.

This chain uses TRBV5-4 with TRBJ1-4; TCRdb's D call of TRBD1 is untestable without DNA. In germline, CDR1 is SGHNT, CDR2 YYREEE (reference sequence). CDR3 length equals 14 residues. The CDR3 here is CASSPGQINEKLFF. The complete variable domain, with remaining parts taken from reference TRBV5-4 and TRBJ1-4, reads ETGVTQSPTHLIKTRGQQVTLRCSSQSGHNTVSWYQQALGQGPQFIFQYYREEENGRGNFPPRFSGLQFPNYSSELNVNALELDDSALYLCASSPGQINEKLFFGSGTQLSVL.

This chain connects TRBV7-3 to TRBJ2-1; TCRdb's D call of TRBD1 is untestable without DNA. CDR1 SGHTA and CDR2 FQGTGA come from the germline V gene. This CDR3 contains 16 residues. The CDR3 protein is CASSPNSGGRLNEQFF. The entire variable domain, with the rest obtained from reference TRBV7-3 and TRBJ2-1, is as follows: GAGVSQTPSNKVTEKGKYVELRCDPISGHTALYWYRQSLGQGPEFLIYFQGTGAADDSGLPNDRFFAVRPEGSVSTLKIQRTERGDSAVYLCASSPNSGGRLNEQFFGPGTRLTVL.

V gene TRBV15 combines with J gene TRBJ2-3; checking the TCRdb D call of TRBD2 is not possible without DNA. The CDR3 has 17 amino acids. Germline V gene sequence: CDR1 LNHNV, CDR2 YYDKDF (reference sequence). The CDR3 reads CATSRDHPSGGRDTQYF.

CDR3 amino acids: CSARGSGGLIDEQYF. J is TRBJ2-7 and V is TRBV20-1; TCRdb designates TRBD2, a call that cannot be tested without DNA. This CDR3 comprises 15 residues. CDR1 is DFQATT, CDR2 SNEGSKA, per germline (reference sequence).

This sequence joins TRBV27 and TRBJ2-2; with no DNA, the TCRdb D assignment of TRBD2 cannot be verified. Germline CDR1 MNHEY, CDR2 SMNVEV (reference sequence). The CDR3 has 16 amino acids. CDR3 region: CASTSLAHIVTGELFF.

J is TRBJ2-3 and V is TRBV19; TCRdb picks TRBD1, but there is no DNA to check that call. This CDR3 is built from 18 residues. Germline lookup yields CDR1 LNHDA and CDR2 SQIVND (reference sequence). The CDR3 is CASSRQWQRGRMTDTQYF.

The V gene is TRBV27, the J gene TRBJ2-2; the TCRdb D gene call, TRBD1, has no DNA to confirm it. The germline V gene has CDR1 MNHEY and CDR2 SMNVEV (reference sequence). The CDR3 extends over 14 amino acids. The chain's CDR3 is CASSLAGAPGELFF.

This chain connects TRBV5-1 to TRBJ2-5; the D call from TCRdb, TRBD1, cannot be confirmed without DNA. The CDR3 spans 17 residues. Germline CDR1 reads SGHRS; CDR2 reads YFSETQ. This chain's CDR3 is CASSQPTGTAYQETQYF.

This chain's CDR3 is CASSLDRGSGANVLTF. V is TRBV19 and J is TRBJ2-6; lacking DNA, the TRBD1 call made by TCRdb goes unchecked. Germline V gives CDR1 LNHDA, CDR2 SQIVND (reference sequence). This CDR3 is 16 amino acids long.

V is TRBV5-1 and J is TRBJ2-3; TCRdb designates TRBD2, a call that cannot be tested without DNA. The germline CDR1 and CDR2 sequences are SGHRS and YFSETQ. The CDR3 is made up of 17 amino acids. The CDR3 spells CASSLSIGAGSTDTQYF.

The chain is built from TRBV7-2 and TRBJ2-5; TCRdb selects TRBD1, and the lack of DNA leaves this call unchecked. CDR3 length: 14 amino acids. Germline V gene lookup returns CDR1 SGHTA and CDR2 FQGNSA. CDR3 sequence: CASSYQRGLETQYF. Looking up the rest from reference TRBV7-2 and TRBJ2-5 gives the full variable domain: GAGVSQSPSNKVTEKGKDVELRCDPISGHTALYWYRQSLGQGLEFLIYFQGNSAPDKSGLPSDRFSAERTGGSVSTLTIQRTQQEDSAVYLCASSYQRGLETQYFGPGTRLLVL.

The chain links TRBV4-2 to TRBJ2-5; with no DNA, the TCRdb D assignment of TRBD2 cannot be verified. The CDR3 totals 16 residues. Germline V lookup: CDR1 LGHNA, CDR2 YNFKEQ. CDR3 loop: CASSQRTSGGQETQYF.

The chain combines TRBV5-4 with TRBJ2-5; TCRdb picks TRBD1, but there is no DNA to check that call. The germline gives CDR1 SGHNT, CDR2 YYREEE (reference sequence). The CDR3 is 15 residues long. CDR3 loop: CASSSTNQGRETQYF.

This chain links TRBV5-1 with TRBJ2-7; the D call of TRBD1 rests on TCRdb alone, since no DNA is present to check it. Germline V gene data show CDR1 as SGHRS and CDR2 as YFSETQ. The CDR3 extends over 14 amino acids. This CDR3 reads CASTRDRGNGEQYF.

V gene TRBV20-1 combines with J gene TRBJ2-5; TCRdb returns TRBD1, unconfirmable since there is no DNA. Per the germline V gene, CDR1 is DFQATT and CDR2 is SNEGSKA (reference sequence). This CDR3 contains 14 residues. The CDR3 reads CSAAGVIYTETQYF.

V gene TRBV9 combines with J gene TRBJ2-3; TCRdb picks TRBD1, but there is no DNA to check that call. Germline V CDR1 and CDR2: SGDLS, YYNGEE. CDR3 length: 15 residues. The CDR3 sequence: CASSAVGGSTDTQYF.

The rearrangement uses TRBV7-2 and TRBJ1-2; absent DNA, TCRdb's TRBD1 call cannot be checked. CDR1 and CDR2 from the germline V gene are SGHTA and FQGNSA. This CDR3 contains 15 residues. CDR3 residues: CASSSQSPTGYGYTF.

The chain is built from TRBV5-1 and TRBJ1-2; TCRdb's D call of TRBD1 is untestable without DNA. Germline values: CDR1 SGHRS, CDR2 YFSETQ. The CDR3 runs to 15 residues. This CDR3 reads CASSWGQGFNYGYTF.

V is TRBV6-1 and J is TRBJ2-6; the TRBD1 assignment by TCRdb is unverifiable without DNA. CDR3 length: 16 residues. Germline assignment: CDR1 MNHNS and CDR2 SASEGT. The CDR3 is CASKGQGSSGANVLTF.

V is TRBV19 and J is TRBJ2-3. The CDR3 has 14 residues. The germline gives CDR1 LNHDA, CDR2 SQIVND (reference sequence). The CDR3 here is CASSWVTSTDTQYF.

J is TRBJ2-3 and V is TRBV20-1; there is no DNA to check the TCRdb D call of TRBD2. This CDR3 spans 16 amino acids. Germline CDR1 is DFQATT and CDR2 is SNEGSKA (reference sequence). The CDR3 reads CSANAGTSLSTDTQYF.

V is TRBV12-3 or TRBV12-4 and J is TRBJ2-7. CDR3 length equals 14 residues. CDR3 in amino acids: CASIKVYGLYEQYF.

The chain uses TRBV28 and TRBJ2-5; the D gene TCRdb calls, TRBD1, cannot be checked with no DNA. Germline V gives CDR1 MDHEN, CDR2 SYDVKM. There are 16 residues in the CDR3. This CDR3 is CASSLVGQGAQKTQYF.

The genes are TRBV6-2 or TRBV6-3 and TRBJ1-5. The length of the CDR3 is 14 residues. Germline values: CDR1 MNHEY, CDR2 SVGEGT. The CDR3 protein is CASSSNSMNQPQHF.

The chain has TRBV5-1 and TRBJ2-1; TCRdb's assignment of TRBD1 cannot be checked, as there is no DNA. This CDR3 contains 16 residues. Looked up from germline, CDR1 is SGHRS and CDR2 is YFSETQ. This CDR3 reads CASRLSSGGLNNEQFF.

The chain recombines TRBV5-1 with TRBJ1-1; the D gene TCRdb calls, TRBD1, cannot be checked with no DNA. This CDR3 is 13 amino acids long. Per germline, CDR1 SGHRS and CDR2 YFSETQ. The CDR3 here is CASSFWGAAEAFF.

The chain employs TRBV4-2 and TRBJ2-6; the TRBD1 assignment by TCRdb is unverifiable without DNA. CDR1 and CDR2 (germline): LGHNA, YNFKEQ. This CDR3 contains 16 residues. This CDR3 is CASSQGGVSGANVLTF.

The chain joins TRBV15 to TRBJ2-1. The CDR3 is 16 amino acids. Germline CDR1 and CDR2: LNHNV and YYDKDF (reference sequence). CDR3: CATSTRTPRSYNEQFF.

The CDR3 sequence: CAIRENLAGGPDTQYF. The V gene is TRBV10-3, the J gene TRBJ2-3; TCRdb's D gene call, TRBD2, goes unchecked for lack of DNA. Germline CDR1 and CDR2: ENHRY and SYGVKD. This CDR3 region has 16 residues.

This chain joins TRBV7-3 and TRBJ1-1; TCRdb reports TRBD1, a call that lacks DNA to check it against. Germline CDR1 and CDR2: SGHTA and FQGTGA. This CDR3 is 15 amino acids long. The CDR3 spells CASSSQAQGSTEAFF.